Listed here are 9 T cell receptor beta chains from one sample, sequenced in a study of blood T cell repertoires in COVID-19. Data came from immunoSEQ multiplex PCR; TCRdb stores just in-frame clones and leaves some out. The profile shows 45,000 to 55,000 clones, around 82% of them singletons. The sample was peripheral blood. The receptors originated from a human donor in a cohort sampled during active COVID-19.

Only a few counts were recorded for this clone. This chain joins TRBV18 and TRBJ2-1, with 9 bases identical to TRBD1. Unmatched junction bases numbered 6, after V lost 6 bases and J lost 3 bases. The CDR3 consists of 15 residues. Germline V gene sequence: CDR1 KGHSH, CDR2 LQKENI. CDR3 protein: CASSKGQGSYNEQFF. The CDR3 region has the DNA TGTGCCAGCTCTAAGGGACAGGGAAGCTACAATGAGCAGTTCTTC. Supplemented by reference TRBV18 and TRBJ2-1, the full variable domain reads NAGVMQNPRHLVRRRGQEARLRCSPMKGHSHVYWYRQLPEEGLKFMVYLQKENIIDESGMPKERFSAEFPKEGPSILRIQQVVRGDSAAYFCASSKGQGSYNEQFFGPGTRLTVL.

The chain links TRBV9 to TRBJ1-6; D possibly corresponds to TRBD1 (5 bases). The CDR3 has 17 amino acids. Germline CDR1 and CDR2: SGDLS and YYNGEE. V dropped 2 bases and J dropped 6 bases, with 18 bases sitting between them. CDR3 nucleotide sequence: TGTGCCAGCAGCGTGGGGAGGGGAGGCCTTCCTAATTCACCCCTCCACTTT. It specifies CASSVGRGGLPNSPLHF.

For the CDR3, the DNA is TGTGCCTGGAGCGTCAGGCTGAGCACAGATACGCAGTATTTT. This gives the protein CAWSVRLSTDTQYF. The chain couples TRBV30 to TRBJ2-3; D remains ambiguous. CDR1 and CDR2 from the germline V gene are GTSNPN and SVGIG (reference sequence). The CDR3 is 14 amino acids. With 3 bases removed from V and 0 bases from J, the gap between germline ends came to 10 bases.

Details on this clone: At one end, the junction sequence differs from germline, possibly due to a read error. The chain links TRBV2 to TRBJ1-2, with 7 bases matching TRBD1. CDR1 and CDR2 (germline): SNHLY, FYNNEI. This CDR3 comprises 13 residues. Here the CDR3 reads CASSRTGSYDYTF. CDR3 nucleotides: TGTGCCAGCAGTAGGACAGGTTCTTATGACTACACCTTC.

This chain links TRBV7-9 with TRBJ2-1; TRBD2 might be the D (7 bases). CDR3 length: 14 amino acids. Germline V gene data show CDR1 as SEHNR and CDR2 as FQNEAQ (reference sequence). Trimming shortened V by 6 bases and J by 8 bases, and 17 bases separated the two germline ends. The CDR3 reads CASRPRGPTHEQFF. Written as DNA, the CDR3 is TGTGCCAGCAGACCGCGGGGGCCTACCCATGAGCAGTTCTTC.

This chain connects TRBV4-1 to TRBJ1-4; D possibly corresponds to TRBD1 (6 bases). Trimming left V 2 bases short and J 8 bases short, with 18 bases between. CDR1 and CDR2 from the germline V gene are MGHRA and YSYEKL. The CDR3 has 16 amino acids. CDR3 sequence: CASSQKGGTREEKLFF. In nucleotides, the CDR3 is TGCGCCAGCAGCCAAAAGGGGGGGACACGAGAAGAAAAACTGTTTTTT.

The CDR3 DNA sequence: TGTGCCAGCCACCTGGCTAGGACAGGGGTCGTCGAGCAGTACTTC. It yields the protein CASHLARTGVVEQYF. The V call is TRBV2, the J call TRBJ2-7; 9 bases agree with TRBD1. The CDR3 totals 15 residues. The trim removed 8 bases at V and 6 bases at J, leaving 14 bases unmatched. The germline V gene encodes CDR1 SNHLY and CDR2 FYNNEI.

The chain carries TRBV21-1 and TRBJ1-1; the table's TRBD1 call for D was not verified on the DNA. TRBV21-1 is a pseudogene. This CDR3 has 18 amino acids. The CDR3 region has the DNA TGTGCCAGCAGCAAAGTTAGGGGGAATTCACAGGCGAACACTGAAGCTTTCTTT. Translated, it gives CASSKVRGNSQANTEAFF.

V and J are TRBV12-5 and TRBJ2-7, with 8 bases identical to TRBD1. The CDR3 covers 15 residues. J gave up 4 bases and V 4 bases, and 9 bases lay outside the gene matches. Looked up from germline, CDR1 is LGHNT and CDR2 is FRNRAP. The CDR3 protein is CASGSSDRGLYEQYF. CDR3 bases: TGTGCTAGTGGTTCATCTGACAGGGGCCTATACGAGCAGTACTTC.